These 22 T cell receptor beta chains were all obtained from the same sample, sequenced in a study of blood T cells in healthy people across ages. A second PCR of roughly 7 to 11 cycles used a sample-barcoded 5' primer and a J-beta primer mix. TCRdb used MiXCR to reprocess the 5' RACE reads, holding one entry per CDR3 protein. Of approximately 850,000 distinct CDR3 sequences listed, about three fifths are singletons. The sequenced sample was blood. These receptors all come from a man aged 25 to 40 in good health.

The chain recombines TRBV29-1 with TRBJ2-1; D may be TRBD2 (6 bases). CDR1 and CDR2 (germline): SQVTM, ANQGSEA. The length of the CDR3 is 13 residues. The V end lost 4 bases, the J end lost 3 bases, and 10 bases lay between the germline ends. This CDR3 reads CSVAGGIYNEQFF. The CDR3 DNA is TGCAGCGTTGCCGGGGGAATCTACAATGAGCAGTTCTTC.

This chain links TRBV15 with TRBJ2-5; D is unclear. The CDR3 is made up of 12 amino acids. V was cut by 9 bases and J by 11 bases, with 19 bases left in between. Germline V lookup: CDR1 LNHNV, CDR2 YYDKDF (reference sequence). The CDR3 sequence: CATSTGYNEQYF. The CDR3 DNA follows: TGTGCCACGTCGACCGGATACAATGAGCAGTACTTC. The full variable domain, in which reference TRBV15 and TRBJ2-5 provide the parts outside the CDR3, is DAMVIQNPRYQVTQFGKPVTLSCSQTLNHNVMYWYQQKSSQAPKLLFHYYDKDFNNEADTPDNFQSRRPNTSFCFLDIRSPGLGDTAMYLCATSTGYNEQYFGPGTRLLVL.

The rearrangement joins TRBV3-1 to TRBJ1-2; D uncertain. V dropped 7 bases and J dropped 4 bases, with 13 bases sitting between them. Germline V lookup: CDR1 LGHDT, CDR2 YNNKEL (reference sequence). This CDR3 is built from 13 residues. The CDR3, as DNA: TGTGCCAGCACCCCAGGATTCCCCTATGGCTACACCTTC. As protein: CASTPGFPYGYTF.

The chain combines TRBV19 with TRBJ2-1, with 8 bases matching TRBD2. Germline values: CDR1 LNHDA, CDR2 SQIVND (reference sequence). The CDR3 is 16 residues long. V lost 4 bases and J lost 6; bases outside the gene matches: 11. The CDR3, as DNA: TGTGCCAGTAGTAATACCGGGACTAGAGGTCTCAATGAGCAGTTCTTC. Translating gives CASSNTGTRGLNEQFF.

This rearrangement joins TRBV4-1 to TRBJ2-7; D unresolved. Per germline, CDR1 MGHRA and CDR2 YSYEKL. The germline V and J ends were trimmed by 0 bases and 3 bases, with 12 bases remaining between them. The CDR3 sequence is 15 residues long. The CDR3 loop reads CASSQDDQVNYEQYF. The CDR3 bases are TGCGCCAGCAGCCAAGATGATCAGGTTAACTACGAGCAGTACTTC.

V usage is TRBV27 and J usage is TRBJ1-2, with 7 bases that match TRBD1. V was pared by 4 bases and J by 8 bases, with 7 bases of the junction left unmatched. This CDR3 has 13 amino acids. Germline CDR1 reads MNHEY; CDR2 reads SMNVEV (reference sequence). The CDR3 spells CASSWAGGHGYTF. The CDR3 nucleotides read TGTGCCAGCAGTTGGGCAGGGGGGCACGGCTACACCTTC.

The chain links TRBV9 to TRBJ1-1, with D perhaps matching TRBD1 (6 bases). The germline V and J ends were trimmed by 4 bases and 11 bases, with 24 bases remaining between them. CDR3 length: 15 amino acids. Germline CDR1 and CDR2: SGDLS and YYNGEE. CDR3 region: CASSPTGTGAIGAFF. CDR3 nucleotide sequence: TGTGCCAGCAGCCCAACGGGGACGGGGGCAATCGGGGCTTTCTTT. The full variable domain, rest sourced from reference TRBV9 and TRBJ1-1, is DSGVTQTPKHLITATGQRVTLRCSPRSGDLSVYWYQQSLDQGLQFLIQYYNGEERAKGNILERFSAQQFPDLHSELNLSSLELGDSALYFCASSPTGTGAIGAFFGQGTRLTVV.

The gene calls are TRBV6-1 and TRBJ2-6; D is unclear. The CDR3 is 17 residues long. The germline V gene has CDR1 MNHNS and CDR2 SASEGT. Between the trimmed V and J ends, which lost 8 bases and 0 bases, there was a span of 17 bases. The CDR3 loop reads CASGMDHPPSGANVLTF. The CDR3 DNA reads TGTGCCAGCGGAATGGACCATCCCCCCTCTGGGGCCAACGTCCTGACTTTC.

The chain is built from TRBV27 and TRBJ2-1, with D perhaps TRBD2 (7 bases). The CDR3 covers 14 residues. CDR1 and CDR2 (germline): MNHEY, SMNVEV (reference sequence). Trimming removed 6 bases from V and 10 bases from J, with 19 bases in between. In DNA, the CDR3 is TGTGCCAGCAGGCCTCAAGGGGGGGGCTACGAGCAGTTCTTC. Amino acids: CASRPQGGGYEQFF.

The gene calls are TRBV5-1 and TRBJ2-3, with unresolved D. V lost 3 bases and J 2 bases, leaving 7 bases between the germline ends. There are 13 residues in the CDR3. Per germline, CDR1 SGHRS and CDR2 YFSETQ. Written as DNA, the CDR3 is TGCGCCAGCAGCTCCATCCCCACAGATACGCAGTATTTT. It encodes CASSSIPTDTQYF.

This clonotype was counted between two and nine times. The chain recombines TRBV5-1 with TRBJ2-7, with unresolved D. CDR1 is SGHRS and CDR2 is YFSETQ in the germline V gene. This CDR3 is built from 14 residues. The germline V and J ends were trimmed by 3 bases and 1 base, with 11 bases remaining between them. CDR3: CASSSAAGSYEQYF. CDR3 bases: TGCGCCAGCAGCTCTGCGGCCGGTTCCTACGAGCAGTACTTC.

V is TRBV10-3 and J is TRBJ2-7; no reliable D call. V lost 6 bases, J lost 7 bases, and 10 bases lay in between. The CDR3 runs to 11 residues. Germline loops: CDR1 ENHRY, CDR2 SYGVKD. CDR3 in amino acids: CAIRVLDEQYF. CDR3 nucleotide sequence: TGTGCCATCAGGGTGTTAGATGAGCAGTACTTC.

In this sample, this clonotype turned up once. The rearrangement joins TRBV20-1 to TRBJ2-3, with 13 bases identical to TRBD2. The CDR3 is 18 residues long. V was clipped by 6 bases and J by 0 bases; unmatched bases: 12. Germline assignment: CDR1 DFQATT and CDR2 SNEGSKA (reference sequence). The CDR3 DNA is TGCAGTGCCGGGGGCGGGACTAGCGGGATCTCTAGCACAGATACGCAGTATTTT. This gives the protein CSAGGGTSGISSTDTQYF.

The J gene is TRBJ1-5, the V gene TRBV20-1, with TRBD1 as a possible D gene (5 bases). This CDR3 has 14 amino acids. Trimming shortened V by 1 base and J by 7 bases, and 14 bases separated the two germline ends. Germline V gene data show CDR1 as DFQATT and CDR2 as SNEGSKA (reference sequence). The CDR3 is CSARGGRGRQPQHF. The CDR3 coding sequence is TGCAGTGCTAGAGGAGGGAGGGGCCGGCAGCCCCAGCATTTT.

This rearrangement joins TRBV29-1 to TRBJ2-7, with a possible D match to TRBD2 (6 bases). Germline CDR1 and CDR2: SQVTM and ANQGSEA. The CDR3 has 14 residues. The V and J ends lost 4 bases and 3 bases respectively, with 16 bases between them. CDR3 DNA sequence: TGCAGCGTTGTAGGGCAAGCGGGCGACTACGAGCAGTACTTC. Its translation: CSVVGQAGDYEQYF.

This clonotype was counted a few times. The chain links TRBV30 to TRBJ2-1, with D possibly matching TRBD1 (5 bases). The CDR3 runs 13 residues. The germline gives CDR1 GTSNPN, CDR2 SVGIG (reference sequence). The V end lost 5 bases, the J end lost 0 bases, and 8 bases lay between the germline ends. As DNA, the CDR3 is TGTGCCTGGTCCACAGGCTCCTACAATGAGCAGTTCTTC. Its protein is CAWSTGSYNEQFF.

This clonotype turned up a few times. The genes are TRBV7-2 and TRBJ2-1; either TRBD1 or TRBD2 may supply D (5 bases each). The V gene lost 1 base and the J gene lost 4 bases, with 17 bases spanning the gap. The V gene's germline CDR1 is SGHTA and CDR2 FQGNSA. This CDR3 contains 17 residues. CDR3 DNA: TGTGCCAGCAGCTTAGAATTGGGACGGGGAAGTTACAATGAGCAGTTCTTC. It translates to CASSLELGRGSYNEQFF.

The chain couples TRBV20-1 to TRBJ2-7; 9 bases align to TRBD2. Unmatched junction bases numbered 6, after V lost 3 bases and J lost 6 bases. CDR1 DFQATT and CDR2 SNEGSKA come from the germline V gene (reference sequence). This CDR3 is 13 amino acids long. CDR3 sequence: CSASGQRGVEQYF. Here the CDR3 DNA reads TGCAGTGCTAGTGGCCAGCGGGGGGTCGAGCAGTACTTC.

The V call is TRBV9, the J call TRBJ1-1; no clear D gene. V was cut by 2 bases and J by 0 bases, with 5 bases left in between. The length of the CDR3 is 13 residues. CDR1 SGDLS and CDR2 YYNGEE come from the germline V gene. CDR3 in amino acids: CASSVEMNTEAFF. As DNA, the CDR3 is TGTGCCAGCAGCGTCGAGATGAACACTGAAGCTTTCTTT.

This rearrangement joins TRBV28 to TRBJ1-2, with 9 bases identical to TRBD1. This CDR3 is 15 amino acids long. With V trimmed by 6 bases and J by 3 bases, 8 bases remained unmatched. The germline CDR1 and CDR2 sequences are MDHEN and SYDVKM. CDR3 nucleotides: TGTGCCAGCAGCATGAGGGACAGGGTCGACTATGGCTACACCTTC. Protein: CASSMRDRVDYGYTF.

In this sample, this clonotype turned up a few times. The chain carries TRBV6-2 or TRBV6-3 and TRBJ2-4, with a tentative D call TRBD1 (5 bases). Germline loops: CDR1 MNHEY, CDR2 SVGEGT. V lost 4 bases and J lost 12, with 13 bases in between. This CDR3 is built from 12 residues. As DNA, the CDR3 is TGTGCCAGCAGTTCCGAAAGACAGAATCAGTACTTC. Translating it yields CASSSERQNQYF.

The chain couples TRBV12-5 to TRBJ1-6; 7 bases fit TRBD1. V dropped 6 bases and J dropped 6; count of bases not matched to a gene: 5. Germline values: CDR1 LGHNT, CDR2 FRNRAP. There are 14 residues in the CDR3. This CDR3 reads CASGSGQPNSPLHF. The DNA for the CDR3 is TGTGCTAGTGGATCGGGACAGCCTAATTCACCCCTCCACTTT.